A single sample gave rise to the 30 T cell receptor beta chains below, sequenced in a study of T cells after yellow fever vaccination. TCRdb redid the calling of the 5' RACE reads with MiXCR, one entry per CDR3 protein. The sample yields roughly 170,000 distinct CDR3 sequences, roughly 6.4% seen once. The sample here was CD4+ T cells sorted from PBMCs, taken on the day of the first yellow fever vaccination. The receptors originated from a man younger than 30 who received the YFV17D yellow fever vaccine.

This clonotype was detected many times. The chain combines TRBV7-3 with TRBJ2-2; no definite D call. Trimming stripped 3 bases from V and 1 base from J, with 12 bases between. From germline, CDR1 is SGHTA and CDR2 FQGTGA. The CDR3 spans 16 residues. CDR3 in amino acids: CASSFLFGWNTGELFF. The CDR3 DNA reads TGTGCCAGCAGCTTCCTCTTTGGTTGGAACACCGGGGAGCTGTTTTTT.

This clonotype was counted a few times. The V gene is TRBV6-2 or TRBV6-3, the J gene TRBJ1-1; D unclear. This CDR3 comprises 12 residues. Germline V gives CDR1 MNHEY, CDR2 SVGEGT. V was trimmed by 5 bases and J by 4 bases, leaving 8 bases between them. The CDR3, as DNA: TGTGCCAGCAGTAGAGAGATCACTGAAGCTTTCTTT. As protein: CASSREITEAFF.

This clonotype was seen repeatedly, ten times or more. V is TRBV20-1 and J is TRBJ2-3; D is undetermined. Between the trimmed V and J ends, which lost 0 bases and 2 bases, there was a span of 3 bases. Germline CDR1 DFQATT, CDR2 SNEGSKA (reference sequence). The CDR3 length is 12 residues. The DNA of the CDR3 is TGCAGTGCTAGAGAAGACACAGATACGCAGTATTTT. It encodes CSAREDTDTQYF.

The table lists this clonotype with a few counts. The rearrangement uses TRBV14 and TRBJ1-2, with D hard to call. In germline, CDR1 is SGHDN, CDR2 FVKESK. The ends were cut back, 4 bases at V and 0 bases at J, with 18 bases in the middle. CDR3 length equals 17 residues. The CDR3 DNA sequence: TGTGCCAGCAGCCCTCTTTCTACCTCTCCTTCTAACTATGGCTACACCTTC. This encodes CASSPLSTSPSNYGYTF.

This clonotype occurred many times. The genes are TRBV12-3 or TRBV12-4 and TRBJ1-5, with 7 bases aligning to TRBD1. The CDR3 contains 15 residues. The ends lost 5 bases at V and 0 bases at J; junction bases unmatched: 4. Here the CDR3 reads CASSPQGNSNQPQHF. The CDR3, as DNA: TGTGCCAGCAGTCCACAGGGGAATAGCAATCAGCCCCAGCATTTT.

This clonotype was counted only a few times. The chain employs TRBV20-1 and TRBJ1-1; possibly TRBD1 for D (5 bases). The CDR3 sequence is 15 residues long. Trimming pared 0 bases from V and 7 bases from J, leaving 18 bases between. CDR1 DFQATT and CDR2 SNEGSKA come from the germline V gene (reference sequence). The CDR3 DNA reads TGCAGTGCTAGAGACCCCTGGGGGAGCCCGGTTGAAGCTTTCTTT. Protein product: CSARDPWGSPVEAFF.

This clonotype appeared many times. The CDR3 DNA reads as TGTGCCAGCAGCGCGTCGGGACAGGGGACCGAGCAGTACTTC. It is translated as CASSASGQGTEQYF. The rearrangement uses TRBV9 and TRBJ2-7, with 10 bases fitting TRBD1. CDR1 is SGDLS and CDR2 is YYNGEE in the germline V gene. The CDR3 sequence is 14 residues long. Trimming at V came to 3 bases and at J to 6 bases, leaving 6 bases not matched to a gene.

This clonotype appeared many times. V usage is TRBV7-3 and J usage is TRBJ1-1, with D unresolved. V gave up 2 bases and J gave up 2 bases, with 6 bases separating them. Germline CDR1 and CDR2: SGHTA and FQGTGA. This CDR3 has 13 amino acids. CDR3 in DNA: TGTGCCAGCAGCTTACTAGAAAACACTGAAGCTTTCTTT. Translated: CASSLLENTEAFF.

This clonotype was counted many times. The rearrangement uses TRBV4-2 and TRBJ1-2; D remains unclear. V was clipped by 3 bases and J by 5 bases, with 13 bases between them. The CDR3 covers 14 residues. From germline, CDR1 is LGHNA and CDR2 YNFKEQ. The CDR3 loop reads CASSQGSLGYGYTF. DNA of the CDR3: TGTGCCAGCAGCCAGGGCTCTTTAGGGTATGGCTACACCTTC.

In its sample, this clonotype was seen many times. The chain recombines TRBV5-1 with TRBJ1-2; D remains ambiguous. The CDR3 totals 12 residues. CDR1 is SGHRS and CDR2 is YFSETQ in the germline V gene. Between the trimmed V and J ends, which lost 4 bases and 6 bases, there was a span of 10 bases. Here the CDR3 DNA reads TGCGCCAGCAGCCGAGGTGAGGATGGCTACACCTTC. Protein: CASSRGEDGYTF. The entire variable domain, with the rest obtained from reference TRBV5-1 and TRBJ1-2, is as follows: KAGVTQTPRYLIKTRGQQVTLSCSPISGHRSVSWYQQTPGQGLQFLFEYFSETQRNKGNFPGRFSGRQFSNSRSEMNVSTLELGDSALYLCASSRGEDGYTFGSGTRLTVV.

The V and J genes are TRBV3-1 and TRBJ2-7; tentatively, D is TRBD1 (6 bases). Trimming removed 3 bases at V and 3 bases at J, with 24 bases between. The CDR3 covers 18 residues. Looked up from germline, CDR1 is LGHDT and CDR2 is YNNKEL (reference sequence). The chain's CDR3 is CASSHDDRREGLHYEQYV. In DNA form, the CDR3 reads TGTGCCAGCAGCCATGACGACAGGCGAGAAGGGTTACACTACGAGCAGTACGTC.

This clonotype was recorded many times. The rearrangement joins TRBV7-3 to TRBJ2-2, with 9 positions matching TRBD1. Per germline, CDR1 SGHTA and CDR2 FQGTGA. CDR3 size: 15 residues. Trimming at V came to 5 bases and at J to 5 bases, leaving 6 bases not matched to a gene. The chain's CDR3 is CASSLDRGWTGELFF. CDR3 in DNA: TGTGCCAGCAGCCTGGACAGGGGTTGGACCGGGGAGCTGTTTTTT.

This rearrangement joins TRBV20-1 to TRBJ2-3, with 9 bases matching TRBD1. This CDR3 contains 15 residues. Germline CDR1 is DFQATT and CDR2 is SNEGSKA (reference sequence). Unmatched junction bases numbered 7, after V lost 3 bases and J lost 3 bases. CDR3 nucleotide sequence: TGCAGTGCTAGGATTGACAGGGGGTGGACAGATACGCAGTATTTT. Encoded protein: CSARIDRGWTDTQYF.

There are many counts of this clonotype. The rearrangement joins TRBV7-3 to TRBJ2-7, with a tentative D call TRBD2 (5 bases). Trimming removed 5 bases at V and 3 bases at J, with 11 bases between. Germline V gives CDR1 SGHTA, CDR2 FQGTGA. The CDR3 runs 13 residues. Written as DNA, the CDR3 is TGTGCCAGCAGCCCGACGGGGATCTACGAGCAGTACTTC. This sequence encodes CASSPTGIYEQYF.

The chain carries TRBV5-1 and TRBJ2-7; the match to TRBD1 covers 10 bases. Trimming took 3 bases from V and 2 from J; bases not matched to a gene: 5. Per germline, CDR1 SGHRS and CDR2 YFSETQ. This CDR3 region has 15 residues. For the CDR3, the DNA is TGCGCCAGCAGCTCCGCCGGGACAGGGGCCTACGAGCAGTACTTC. This sequence encodes CASSSAGTGAYEQYF.

The chain uses TRBV7-2 and TRBJ1-3; D unresolved. Germline V gene lookup returns CDR1 SGHTA and CDR2 FQGNSA. Trimming pared 1 base from V and 0 bases from J, leaving 7 bases between. The CDR3 covers 15 residues. CDR3 DNA sequence: TGTGCCAGCAGCTTAGGACCGATCTCTGGAAACACCATATATTTT. Its protein product is CASSLGPISGNTIYF.

Ten or more counts support this clonotype. The chain has TRBV5-1 and TRBJ1-1, with 9 bases matching TRBD1. The junction had 17 bases not matched to a gene; V was cut back by 0 bases and J by 5 bases. CDR1 SGHRS and CDR2 YFSETQ come from the germline V gene. The CDR3 spans 19 residues. In DNA, the CDR3 is TGCGCCAGCAGCTTGGGGGTTATCAGTGCCGGGACAGGGAGGACTGAAGCTTTCTTT. Amino acids: CASSLGVISAGTGRTEAFF.

The chain has TRBV3-1 and TRBJ1-6; no clear D gene. Trimming left V 6 bases short and J 0 bases short, with 6 bases between. Per germline, CDR1 LGHDT and CDR2 YNNKEL (reference sequence). This CDR3 region has 14 residues. The CDR3 loop is CASRMSSYNSPLHF. The CDR3 nucleotides read TGTGCCAGCAGGATGAGCTCCTATAATTCACCCCTCCACTTT.

This chain links TRBV18 with TRBJ2-3, with D perhaps TRBD2 (7 bases). The CDR3 is 21 amino acids. V lost 4 bases and J lost 0, with 29 bases in between. Per germline, CDR1 KGHSH and CDR2 LQKENI. CDR3 amino acids: CASSLRVLRQEEGGSTDTQYF. CDR3 DNA sequence: TGTGCCAGCTCACTCCGGGTGTTGCGGCAAGAGGAGGGGGGGAGCACAGATACGCAGTATTTT.

This clonotype showed up just a few times. V and J are TRBV7-9 and TRBJ1-1, with TRBD1 matching 9 bases. There are 16 residues in the CDR3. The V gene's germline CDR1 is SEHNR and CDR2 FQNEAQ (reference sequence). The junction had 7 bases not matched to a gene; V was cut back by 5 bases and J by 0 bases. The CDR3 bases are TGTGCCAGCAGCCTAGACCGGGACAGGGTGAACACTGAAGCTTTCTTT. Encoded protein: CASSLDRDRVNTEAFF.

This clonotype was counted at least ten times. V gene TRBV20-1 combines with J gene TRBJ2-5; 9 positions agree with TRBD2. V was pared by 3 bases and J by 4 bases, with 12 bases of the junction left unmatched. CDR1 is DFQATT and CDR2 is SNEGSKA in the germline V gene (reference sequence). This CDR3 has 16 residues. CDR3 bases: TGCAGTGCTAGGTCCCCCGGGACTAGCTTCTCAGAGACCCAGTACTTC. It translates to CSARSPGTSFSETQYF.

The rearrangement uses TRBV9 and TRBJ2-3; D uncertain. Germline V gene lookup returns CDR1 SGDLS and CDR2 YYNGEE. The V gene lost 4 bases and the J gene lost 2 bases, with 14 bases spanning the gap. CDR3 length: 15 residues. CDR3 in amino acids: CASSPRPPPTDTQYF. The DNA of the CDR3 is TGTGCCAGCAGCCCCCGGCCCCCCCCCACAGATACGCAGTATTTT.

The V call is TRBV7-3, the J call TRBJ2-3; the match to TRBD2 covers 15 bases. This CDR3 region has 24 residues. V lost 5 bases to trimming and J lost 0 bases; unmatched junction nucleotides: 24. The germline V gene has CDR1 SGHTA and CDR2 FQGTGA. CDR3 amino acids: CASSKELRARTSGGDPHSTDTQYF. In DNA form, the CDR3 reads TGTGCCAGCAGCAAAGAGTTAAGAGCCAGGACTAGCGGGGGGGACCCGCATAGCACAGATACGCAGTATTTT.

This clonotype was recorded at least ten times. The chain carries TRBV6-2 or TRBV6-3 and TRBJ1-6, with TRBD1 as a possible D gene (5 bases). CDR1 and CDR2 (germline): MNHEY, SVGEGT. The CDR3 is made up of 14 amino acids. V was shortened by 2 bases and J by 7 bases, with 9 bases between the two germline ends. For the CDR3, the DNA is TGTGCCAGCAGTTACCAGGGCGCGAATTCACCCCTCCACTTT. This sequence encodes CASSYQGANSPLHF.

The sample holds a few counts of this clonotype. V usage is TRBV7-8 and J usage is TRBJ2-3; unclear D gene. V was pared by 1 base and J by 9 bases, with 14 bases between. CDR3 length: 14 amino acids. Germline CDR1 reads SGHVS; CDR2 reads FQNEAQ. CDR3 DNA sequence: TGTGCCAGCAGCTTAGGGGCTCCCTCGTGGACGCAGTATTTT. This sequence encodes CASSLGAPSWTQYF.

This clonotype was counted a few times. This chain joins TRBV7-9 and TRBJ1-6; tentatively, D is TRBD1 (5 bases). Germline V gene lookup returns CDR1 SEHNR and CDR2 FQNEAQ (reference sequence). V lost 5 bases and J 5 bases, leaving 10 bases between the germline ends. This CDR3 is built from 14 residues. For the CDR3, the DNA is TGTGCCAGCAGCACGGGACCGAATAATTCACCCCTCCACTTT. It is translated as CASSTGPNNSPLHF.

This clonotype was picked up many times. The chain employs TRBV7-7 and TRBJ2-1, with D perhaps matching TRBD1 (6 bases). CDR1 and CDR2 (germline): SSHAT, FNYEAQ (reference sequence). V was cut by 1 base and J by 10 bases, with 11 bases left in between. The CDR3 has 13 amino acids. The CDR3 DNA is TGTGCCAGCAGCTTAGGGGGCAGGGGAGAGCAGTTCTTC. Its protein product is CASSLGGRGEQFF.

This clonotype was detected only a few times. The V and J genes are TRBV12-3 or TRBV12-4 and TRBJ2-6, with a tentative D call TRBD2 (5 bases). The length of the CDR3 is 14 residues. Trimming shortened V by 8 bases and J by 2 bases, and 10 bases separated the two germline ends. CDR3 loop: CASRRSAGANVLTF. The CDR3 nucleotides read TGTGCCAGCCGGAGGTCGGCTGGGGCCAACGTCCTGACTTTC.

At least ten counts were recorded for this clonotype. This chain connects TRBV5-1 to TRBJ2-5, with D hard to call. Per germline, CDR1 SGHRS and CDR2 YFSETQ. The CDR3 extends over 12 amino acids. V lost 3 bases to trimming and J lost 0 bases, with 3 bases between them. CDR3 DNA: TGCGCCAGCAGCTCGTACCAAGAGACCCAGTACTTC. Translation gives CASSSYQETQYF.

A word on this clonotype: Relative to the germline gene, one junction end is altered; a read error may explain this. The V gene is TRBV7-2, the J gene TRBJ2-7, with a possible D match to TRBD2 (6 bases). The germline gives CDR1 SGHTA, CDR2 FQGNSA. The CDR3 contains 13 residues. The CDR3 spells CASSLVRRRERYF. In DNA form, the CDR3 reads TGTGCCAGCAGCTTAGTACGTAGGAGGGAGCGGTACTTC.